Below, 5 T cell receptor beta chains from the same sample are listed, as sequenced in a study of CD8 T cells in ankylosing spondylitis. Each CDR3 protein is one row after TCRdb ran MiXCR on the 5' RACE reads. The sample contains approximately 88,000 distinct CDR3 sequences, 8.8% of which appear only once. Sequencing input: blood, either unsorted or a sorted T cell fraction (not recorded which). These receptors were taken from a male donor with ankylosing spondylitis or in good health (not recorded which).

This clonotype was observed at least ten times. V is TRBV5-1 and J is TRBJ1-1; D is uncertain. The V end was cut by 2 bases, the J end by 4 bases, with 15 bases between. There are 15 residues in the CDR3. Germline assignment: CDR1 SGHRS and CDR2 YFSETQ. The DNA for the CDR3 is TGCGCCAGCAGCTTTACGACGGGAGGGAGCACTGAAGCTTTCTTT. This codes for CASSFTTGGSTEAFF.

This clonotype was counted many times. The V gene is TRBV5-4, the J gene TRBJ1-5; maybe TRBD1 (5 bases). CDR3 size: 14 residues. Germline V CDR1 and CDR2: SGHNT, YYREEE (reference sequence). V lost 4 bases and J lost 4, with 12 bases in between. The CDR3 sequence is CASSLQGFNQPQHF. CDR3 DNA: TGTGCCAGCAGCCTCCAGGGCTTTAATCAGCCCCAGCATTTT.

CDR3 bases: TGCGCCAGCAGCTCCTGGGGCACAGCAGATACGCAGTATTTT. It translates to CASSSWGTADTQYF. V and J are TRBV4-1 and TRBJ2-3, with a possible D match to TRBD1 (5 bases). The V end lost 5 bases, the J end lost 4 bases, and 13 bases lay between the germline ends. Germline CDR1 and CDR2: MGHRA and YSYEKL. The CDR3 runs to 14 residues.

This clonotype was seen repeatedly, ten times or more. The chain joins TRBV5-1 to TRBJ1-1; a possible D gene is TRBD1 (5 bases). This CDR3 comprises 14 residues. V lost 0 bases, J lost 4 bases, and 10 bases lay in between. From germline, CDR1 is SGHRS and CDR2 YFSETQ. The CDR3 coding sequence is TGCGCCAGCAGCTTGGGGACAAGGAGCACTGAAGCTTTCTTT. This gives the protein CASSLGTRSTEAFF.

The chain is built from TRBV5-1 and TRBJ2-1; D uncertain. The V and J ends lost 0 bases and 8 bases respectively, with 18 bases between them. In germline, CDR1 is SGHRS, CDR2 YFSETQ. This CDR3 comprises 16 residues. CDR3: CASSLGSWGTADEQFF. In nucleotides, the CDR3 is TGCGCCAGCAGCTTGGGATCCTGGGGTACGGCGGATGAGCAGTTCTTC.